The 12 T cell receptor beta chains below all came from one sample that was sequenced in a study of blood T cell repertoires in COVID-19. TCRdb keeps only in-frame clones here, not all; method: immunoSEQ multiplex PCR. The repertoire includes about 250,000 clones, approximately 85% of them detected once, and 0.85% to 1% sits in the top ten. The sequenced sample consisted of peripheral blood. Every receptor here comes from a human donor with COVID-19, enrolled during active disease. The donor label of this sample is uncertain.

The rearrangement joins TRBV15 to TRBJ2-2, with 14 bases matching TRBD2. The CDR3 totals 20 residues. The germline gives CDR1 LNHNV, CDR2 YYDKDF (reference sequence). With 4 bases clipped from V and 2 bases from J, the junction kept 12 bases outside the gene matches. The CDR3: CATSTRTSGRTFGNTGELFF. The CDR3 DNA follows: TGTGCCACCAGCACTCGGACTAGCGGGAGGACATTCGGAAACACCGGGGAGCTGTTTTTT.

This chain connects TRBV5-1 to TRBJ2-7, with D perhaps TRBD1 (6 bases). The CDR3 length is 16 residues. The V end was cut by 3 bases, the J end by 2 bases, with 18 bases between. From germline, CDR1 is SGHRS and CDR2 YFSETQ. The CDR3: CASSWATGVMTYEQYF. The CDR3 bases are TGCGCCAGCAGCTGGGCGACAGGAGTCATGACCTACGAGCAGTACTTC.

V is TRBV6-6 and J is TRBJ1-2; 7 bases fit TRBD1. The CDR3 is 16 residues long. The germline gives CDR1 MNHNY, CDR2 SVGAGI (reference sequence). With 0 bases clipped from V and 1 base from J, the junction kept 5 bases outside the gene matches. The CDR3 DNA reads as TGTGCCAGCAGTTACTCGGGGACAGACTTTAACTATGGCTACACCTTC. It is translated as CASSYSGTDFNYGYTF.

The V and J genes are TRBV28 and TRBJ1-2, with a tentative D call TRBD1 (5 bases). Looked up from germline, CDR1 is MDHEN and CDR2 is SYDVKM. The CDR3 is made up of 14 amino acids. V was clipped by 3 bases and J by 4 bases, with 12 bases between them. The CDR3 nucleotides read TGTGCCAGCAGTTTTCCAGGGCCGTTCTATGGCTACACCTTC. Translation: CASSFPGPFYGYTF.

The chain employs TRBV28 and TRBJ1-6; TRBD1 agrees at 8 bases. V shed 6 bases and J 9 bases; nucleotides not matched to a gene: 7. The CDR3 is 14 amino acids. Germline V gene data show CDR1 as MDHEN and CDR2 as SYDVKM. CDR3 DNA: TGTGCCAGCAGCTCCGGGACAGGCAGTTCACCCCTCCACTTT. Translation: CASSSGTGSSPLHF.

The chain links TRBV9 to TRBJ2-2; 7 bases are a match to TRBD1. The CDR3 length is 17 residues. Trimming at V came to 6 bases and at J to 4 bases, leaving 15 bases not matched to a gene. Germline V gene sequence: CDR1 SGDLS, CDR2 YYNGEE. This chain's CDR3 is CASTPGGGAVATGELFF. DNA for the CDR3: TGTGCCAGCACCCCAGGGGGTGGGGCGGTTGCCACCGGGGAGCTGTTTTTT.

The CDR3 reads CASSEVTAPHGYTF. DNA for the CDR3: TGTGCCAGCAGTGAAGTAACAGCCCCCCACGGCTACACCTTC. V usage is TRBV6-1 and J usage is TRBJ1-2; D unresolved. Germline V lookup: CDR1 MNHNS, CDR2 SASEGT. The CDR3 consists of 14 residues. V gave up 1 base and J gave up 8 bases, with 14 bases separating them.

This chain links TRBV5-4 with TRBJ2-1, with D possibly TRBD1 on 5 matching bases. The CDR3 extends over 12 amino acids. V lost 4 bases, J lost 15 bases, and 17 bases lay in between. The germline CDR1 and CDR2 sequences are SGHNT and YYREEE (reference sequence). CDR3 in amino acids: CASSRPDTSTFF. The CDR3 DNA sequence: TGTGCCAGCAGCCGACCGGACACCTCTACGTTCTTC.

The chain employs TRBV5-6 and TRBJ1-2, with D possibly matching TRBD1 (5 bases). Germline loops: CDR1 SGHDT, CDR2 YYEEEE. V dropped 0 bases and J dropped 2 bases, with 11 bases sitting between them. This CDR3 is built from 15 residues. DNA for the CDR3: TGTGCCAGCAGCTTGGGGATTGGACACAACTATGGCTACACCTTC. Translated, it gives CASSLGIGHNYGYTF.

The rearrangement uses TRBV11-2 and TRBJ2-5; 9 bases align to TRBD1. In germline, CDR1 is SGHAT, CDR2 FQNNGV. V lost 6 bases and J lost 2; bases outside the gene matches: 10. The CDR3 loop spans 16 amino acids. CDR3 sequence: CASRSRDRDIQETQYF. The CDR3, as DNA: TGTGCCAGCAGATCCAGGGACAGGGACATACAAGAGACCCAGTACTTC.

J is TRBJ1-5 and V is TRBV7-2; 7 bases match TRBD1. The CDR3 sequence is 14 residues long. The V segment lost 2 bases and the J segment 6 bases; nucleotides outside the gene matches: 4. Germline values: CDR1 SGHTA, CDR2 FQGNSA. The CDR3 loop reads CASSLPPGGQPQHF. The CDR3 DNA reads TGTGCCAGCAGCTTACCGCCAGGGGGTCAGCCCCAGCATTTT.

The chain combines TRBV30 with TRBJ1-5; 11 positions agree with TRBD1. CDR3 length: 16 amino acids. The V segment lost 3 bases and the J segment 7 bases; nucleotides outside the gene matches: 11. CDR1 and CDR2 from the germline V gene are GTSNPN and SVGIG (reference sequence). CDR3 bases: TGTGCCTGGAGCCTGGGGACAGGGGGGTTTCGGCAGCCCCAGCATTTT. As protein: CAWSLGTGGFRQPQHF.